This T cell receptor beta chain derives from a study of shared T cell receptors in the human thymus. Clones were sequenced by immunoSEQ multiplex PCR, and TCRdb holds only the in-frame ones, with some missing. In the table there are some 760,000 clones, approximately 83% of which are singletons. The CDR3 covers 14 residues. Trimming shortened V by 6 bases and J by 1 base, and 12 bases separated the two germline ends. In germline, CDR1 is ENHRY, CDR2 SYGVKD. These data were likewise used in another study, on human thymus T cells. That paper adds: Unrelated individuals reportedly shared highly overlapping thymic TCR repertoires.

This clonotype was sampled from a girl less than two years old with a congenital heart defect. Sequencing was performed on thymocytes. The rearrangement uses TRBV10-3 and TRBJ1-1; D is possibly TRBD1 (6 bases). In nucleotides, the CDR3 is TGTGCCATCAGGGAGGGGGGCACGAACACTGAAGCTTTCTTT. As protein: CAIREGGTNTEAFF.